The source of this TCR beta chain is a study of T cell repertoires in cytomegalovirus infection (dated by TCRdb to between 2019 and 2020). Broadly, across the study: Because public TCR beta signatures pointed to carriage of CMV infection together with the matching HLA type, the HLA type of each donor mattered for the analysis. The study at large found these results: The ex vivo response was dominated by HLA-C-restricted CMV-specific TCR beta clonotypes, which also provided the single most frequent clonotype in two of eight donors. Cumulative frequency of public TCR beta family members discriminated carriers of CMV infection plus the relevant HLA type in this cohort and an independent approximately 350-donor cohort.

The sequencing machine was an Illumina HiSeq 1500. TCRdb reworked the public reads: Q25 trimming with fastp, MiXCR clone assembly, productive beta chains retained. Merged by CDR3 protein, the rows form single entries marked with the most common genes and DNA. Present in this sample are some 700,000 distinct CDR3 sequences, 35% to 45% of which were seen just once. In total, the top ten clones hold about 2.8% of the sample. As concerns this clonotype: The antigen it recognizes is unknown. Base qualities are not recorded, but no much larger clone differs from it by a single base.

Taken from the germline V gene, the CDR1 and CDR2 loops are SGHDN and FVKESK. From its cysteine to its phenylalanine, the CDR3 spans 16 amino acids. CDR3 DNA only is kept here, 48 bases in frame from base 1. Trimmed from V: 0 bases; trimmed from J: 3 bases; junction bases lacking a gene match: 7. This sequence was found in a human donor in good health (CMV status not recorded). Some clones in this sample may be carry-over from other donors' samples. The sequenced sample consisted of PBMCs. The rearranged segments are TRBV14 and TRBJ2-7; TRBD2 matches 8 bases in the middle. The DNA sequence is given as TGTGCCAGCAGCCAAGACATACGGGAGGGCCGCTACGAGCAGTACTTC. The encoded protein is CASSQDIREGRYEQYF.